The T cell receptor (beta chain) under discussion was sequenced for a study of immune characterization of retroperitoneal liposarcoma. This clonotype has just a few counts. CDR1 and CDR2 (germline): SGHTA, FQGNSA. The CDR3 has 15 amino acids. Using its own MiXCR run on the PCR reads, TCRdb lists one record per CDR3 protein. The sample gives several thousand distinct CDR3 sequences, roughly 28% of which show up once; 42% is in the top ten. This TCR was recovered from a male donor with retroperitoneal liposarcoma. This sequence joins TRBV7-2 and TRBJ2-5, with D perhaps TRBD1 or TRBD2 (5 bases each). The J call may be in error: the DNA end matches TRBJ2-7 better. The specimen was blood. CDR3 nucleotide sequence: TGTGCCAGCAGCTTAGAGAGGGGCCAAGGCTACGAGCAGTACTTC. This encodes CASSLERGQGYEQYF.